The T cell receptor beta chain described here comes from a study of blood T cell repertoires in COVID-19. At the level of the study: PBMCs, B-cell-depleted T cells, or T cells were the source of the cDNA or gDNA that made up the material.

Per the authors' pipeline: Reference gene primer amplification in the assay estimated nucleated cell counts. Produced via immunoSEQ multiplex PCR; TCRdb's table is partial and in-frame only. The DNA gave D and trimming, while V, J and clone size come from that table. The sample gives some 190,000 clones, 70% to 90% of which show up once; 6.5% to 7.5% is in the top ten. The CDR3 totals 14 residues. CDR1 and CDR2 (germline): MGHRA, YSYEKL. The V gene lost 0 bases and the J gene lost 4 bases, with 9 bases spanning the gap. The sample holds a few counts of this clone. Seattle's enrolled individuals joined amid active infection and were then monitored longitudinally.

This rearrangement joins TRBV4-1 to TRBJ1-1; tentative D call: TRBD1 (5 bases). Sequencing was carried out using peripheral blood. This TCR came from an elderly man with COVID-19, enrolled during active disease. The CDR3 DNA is TGCGCCAGCAGCCAAGAGGCAGGGCGCACTGAAGCTTTCTTT. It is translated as CASSQEAGRTEAFF.